This T cell receptor beta chain was sequenced during a study of shared clonotypes between healthy human individuals. Pooled CD45RO+ cells and CCR7-negative CD45RA+ TemRA cells made up CD8 memory. The ends lost 3 bases at V and 4 bases at J; junction bases unmatched: 4. Per the germline V gene, CDR1 is KGHSH and CDR2 is LQKENI. This CDR3 has 15 residues. In the original workflow: Junction-only immunoSEQ sequences carried no quality scores, so filtering differed. The method was immunoSEQ multiplex PCR; TCRdb's version includes in-frame clones alone and lacks a portion of them. V, J and clone size were drawn from that table, and D and trimming were deduced from the DNA. Of fewer than 850,000 clones in the sample, roughly 87% were seen once.

The J gene is TRBJ2-4, the V gene TRBV18; 9 nucleotides match TRBD1. Sequencing was done on a sample of memory CD8+ T cells from PBMCs. Subset in this sample: CD45RO+ cells pooled with CCR7-negative TemRA cells. The TCR originated in a young man in good health. Some clones in this sample may be carry-over from other donors' samples. The CDR3 coding sequence is TGTGCCAGCTCACCCGGAGGGACAGGGAAAAACATTCAGTACTTC. Amino acid sequence: CASSPGGTGKNIQYF.